These 3 T cell receptor beta chains were all obtained from the same sample, sequenced in a study of T-cell memory formation after mild COVID-19. TCRdb reprocessed the 5' RACE reads via MiXCR and lists one record per CDR3 protein. The repertoire holds 140,000 to 150,000 distinct CDR3 sequences, with under 30% as singletons. The sequenced sample was PBMCs or a T cell subset sorted from them (not recorded which). Receptor source: an adult woman who had mild COVID-19 (a few samples of this study predate the infection). Cell type and time point are not known.

This clonotype was picked up a small number of times. This chain links TRBV7-9 with TRBJ1-2, with D possibly being TRBD1 (6 bases). Trimming left V 8 bases short and J 0 bases short, with 13 bases between. CDR1 and CDR2 from the germline V gene are SEHNR and FQNEAQ (reference sequence). This CDR3 has 14 residues. The CDR3 DNA reads TGTGCCAGCCTGGAGGACAGAGCTAACTATGGCTACACCTTC. It is translated as CASLEDRANYGYTF.

The chain has TRBV12-3 or TRBV12-4 and TRBJ2-1; 9 positions match TRBD2. Losses at the gene ends were 3 bases for V and 8 bases for J; bases not matched to a gene: 8. The CDR3 covers 15 residues. CDR3 amino acids: CASSFGGGAGDEQFF. As DNA, the CDR3 is TGTGCCAGCAGTTTTGGCGGGGGGGCAGGGGATGAGCAGTTCTTC.

This clonotype was counted between two and nine times. V and J are TRBV7-6 and TRBJ1-5, with 10 bases matching TRBD1. This CDR3 contains 15 residues. The J segment lost 5 bases and the V segment lost 1 base, leaving 2 bases of the junction unmatched. CDR1 and CDR2 (germline): SGHVS, FNYEAQ. CDR3 residues: CASSLETGGDQPQHF. CDR3 in DNA: TGTGCCAGCAGCTTAGAGACAGGGGGCGATCAGCCCCAGCATTTT.